This T cell receptor beta chain derives from a study of regulatory T cells in long-lasting Graves disease. Study-wide results and caveats: Possibly, too few samples lowered accuracy. The TCR repertoire of persistent Graves' patients was less diverse than that of newly diagnosed ones.

Time point meaning: persistent/refractory GD, antithyroid drugs over 5 years with positive TRAb. The TCR library was made from RNA that had been extracted from PBMCs in TRIzol. Per germline, CDR1 MDHEN and CDR2 SYDVKM. The CDR3 spans 15 residues. Trimming removed 5 bases at V and 4 bases at J, with 17 bases between. iRepertoire HTBI primers and Arm-PCR of CDR3 regions built TCR beta libraries. Via MiXCR, TCRdb re-called the multiplex PCR reads, giving one row per CDR3 protein. The repertoire consists of 500,000 to 700,000 distinct CDR3 sequences, with about 30% occurring once and the leading ten covering around 42%. This clonotype was seen many times. Antigen specificity is unknown.

The starting material was peripheral blood mononuclear cells (PBMCs), obtained when the disease was refractory, from a patient treated with antithyroid drugs. This sequence joins TRBV28 and TRBJ1-1; D is perhaps TRBD1 (6 bases). The receptor's source is a female donor with Graves disease. DNA of the CDR3: TGTGCCAGCAGTCCCGGACGGGGAGGGGGCACTGAAGCTTTCTTT. Translating it yields CASSPGRGGGTEAFF.